This T cell receptor beta chain was sequenced in a study of cytomegalovirus exposure and HLA in healthy donors. Looking at the study overall: Around 86 million unique TCRs, all from HLA-typed donors, were included in an early release of the data. Study-wide results and limits: Common viral pathogens seemed, in a later analysis, to connect with several of the most significant clusters.

The primer mix had 60 Vbeta and 13 Jbeta primers. Using immunoSEQ multiplex PCR, the repertoire was profiled, and TCRdb retains in-frame clones only, with some absent. The sample carries tens of thousands of clones, less than 70% recorded once. Points on this clone: Its antigen is unidentified.

The CDR3 loop spans 17 amino acids. J gave up 1 base and V 3 bases, and 11 bases lay outside the gene matches. Germline loops: CDR1 KGHSH, CDR2 LQKENI. This TCR derives from a human donor in good health. Sequenced input: PBMCs. The genes are TRBV18 and TRBJ1-1; 7 bases agree with TRBD1. CDR3 nucleotide sequence: TGTGCCAGCTCACCGGTCCCGGGACAGATGTCGAACACTGAAGCTTTCTTT. Its protein product is CASSPVPGQMSNTEAFF.